This entry concerns a single T cell receptor (beta chain). This clone has only one observation. The antigen this receptor binds is unknown. The sample holds no much larger clone one base away, and base qualities are not on file. Using the deep immunoSEQ assay, multiplex PCR amplified TCR CDR3 regions from genomic DNA. Extracted genomic DNA from each cell subset was distributed evenly across all wells of several immunoSEQ 96-well plates, and each plate was treated as a replicate. For sorted subsets, each replicate PCR was loaded with approximately 0.2 ug genomic DNA, equivalent to roughly 30,000 T cell genomes. Purified libraries were quantified with a Qubit 3.0 fluorometer, sized on a Bioanalyzer 2100, and re-quantified with the KAPA Library Quantification kit. Each immunoSEQ 96-well plate was sequenced on its own single-read 150-cycle Illumina NextSeq 550 flow cell. Per the authors' processing: Because the immunoSEQ output included only junctional sequences and no quality scores, the filtering could not be the same as the filtering used for full-length reads. Sequences were annotated with PyIR, a Python wrapper for IgBLAST v1.9, and V/J genes and CDR3 were assigned using IMGT germline references. Reads were filtered out if the reads had weak V/J assignments (E-value above 1e-6), no CDR3, stop codons, out-of-frame junctions, or ambiguous translated residues. V3J clonotypes were defined by identical inferred V gene, J gene, and CDR3 amino acid sequence. To compute the percentage overlap between repertoires, the number of shared unique clonotypes was divided by the size of the smaller repertoire. Repertoire richness was assessed with RTK rarefaction, the Chao1 estimator, and Recon v2.1 estimates of unobserved clonotypes. Generation probabilities for all TCRbeta clonotypes obtained by the gDNA method from four donors were computed using OLGA. TCRdb carries this immuneACCESS record with in-frame sequences only. Its versions omit some clonotypes, under half of them owing to an unresolved V gene in the studies checked, with the rest unexplained. V and J calls and clone size are given by that table; D and trimming were obtained from the DNA. Present in this sample are 950,000 to 1,100,000 clones, approximately 70% of which were seen just once. The ten largest clones add up to approximately 1.5% of the sample.

These data are taken from a study of shared clonotypes between healthy human individuals (TCRdb year 2020). About the study as a whole: Three men and two women, aged 18 to 49 years, made up the cohort. For each donor, CD4 naive and CD4 memory were each run on three plates, CD8 naive on two plates, and CD8 memory on one plate. Blood TCR repertoires of about five healthy adults were deeply sequenced to estimate repertoire size and the extent of clonotype sharing between individuals. Different laboratories and diverse techniques were used to prepare libraries and sequence TCR repertoires, to increase sequencing depth and limit assay-specific biases. Between about 0.8 and 9 billion PBMCs per donor were obtained by leukapheresis. Beyond this particular receptor, the publication reports: Compared with non-shared clonotypes, the clonotypes found in all four sorted-subset donors had higher generation probabilities. Across four donors, roughly 5% of naive CD4, approximately 4% of naive CD8, around 2.5% of memory CD4, and 0.4% of memory CD8 clonotypes were shared. Sampling was restricted to blood, and TCR repertoires in tissue are likely to differ from TCR repertoires in blood. Because the study included a small number of donors, the genetic and exposure-history diversity represented was limited. Rarefaction of sorted-subset datasets indicated incomplete sequencing despite the large sequencing depth. Estimated clonotype richness was generally larger for naive than for memory subsets. Pairwise subsampling indicated that sequencing depth was expected to affect the degree of clonotype sharing among donors.

The donors were healthy, HIV-negative adults with no recently reported acute infections or vaccinations. Only Caucasian adults living in Nashville, Tennessee, USA were represented among the donors. CD4+ T cells were enriched through magnetic negative selection, after which naive cells were positively selected on CD45RA and the remaining negative fraction served as the memory subset. After blood collection by leukapheresis, PBMCs were isolated using Ficoll-Histopaque density gradient centrifugation and then cryopreserved in the vapor phase of liquid nitrogen. Analytical flow cytometry was used to check the purity and quantity of every magnetically sorted T cell population. Genomic DNA was isolated from every sorted fraction and measured by UV absorbance on a Nanodrop 2000c. The CDR3, from cysteine to phenylalanine, totals 13 residues. This entry keeps only the CDR3 DNA: 39 bases, framed from base 1. The germline V gene sets CDR1 to SGHRS and CDR2 to YFSETQ. Trimming removed 0 bases from V and 4 bases from J, leaving 5 bases between the germline ends.

The sample comprised memory CD4+ T cells sorted from blood. This sample's cell subset or site label indicates: CD45RA-negative fraction. The V gene is TRBV5-1 and the J gene is TRBJ2-1; there is no confident call for the D gene. The clonotype comes from a man aged 18 to 29 in good health. The DNA reads TGCGCCAGCAGCTTGGTGGGGTACAATGAGCAGTTCTTC. This translates into CASSLVGYNEQFF.